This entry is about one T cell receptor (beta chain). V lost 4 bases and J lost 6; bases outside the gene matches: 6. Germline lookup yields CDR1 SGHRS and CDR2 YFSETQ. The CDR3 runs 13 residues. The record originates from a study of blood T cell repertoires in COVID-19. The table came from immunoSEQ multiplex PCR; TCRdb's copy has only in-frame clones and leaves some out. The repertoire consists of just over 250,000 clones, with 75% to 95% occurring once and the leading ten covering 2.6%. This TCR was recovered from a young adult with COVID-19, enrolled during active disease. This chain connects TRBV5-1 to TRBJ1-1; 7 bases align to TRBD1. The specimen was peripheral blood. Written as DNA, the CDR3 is TGCGCCAGCAGCCCGCAACAGGGGCCTGAAGCTTTCTTT. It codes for CASSPQQGPEAFF. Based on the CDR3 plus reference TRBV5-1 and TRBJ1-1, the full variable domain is KAGVTQTPRYLIKTRGQQVTLSCSPISGHRSVSWYQQTPGQGLQFLFEYFSETQRNKGNFPGRFSGRQFSNSRSEMNVSTLELGDSALYLCASSPQQGPEAFFGQGTRLTVV.